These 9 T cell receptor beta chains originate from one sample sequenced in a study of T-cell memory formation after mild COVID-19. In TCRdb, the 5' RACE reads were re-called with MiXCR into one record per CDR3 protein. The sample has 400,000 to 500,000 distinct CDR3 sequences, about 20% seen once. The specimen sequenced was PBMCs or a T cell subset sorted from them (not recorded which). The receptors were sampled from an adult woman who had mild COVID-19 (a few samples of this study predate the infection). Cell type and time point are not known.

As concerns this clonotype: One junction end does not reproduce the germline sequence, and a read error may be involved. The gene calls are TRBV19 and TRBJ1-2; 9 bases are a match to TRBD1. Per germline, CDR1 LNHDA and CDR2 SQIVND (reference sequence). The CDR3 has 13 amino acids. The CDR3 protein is CASSLTGTGFFSF. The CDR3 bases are TGTGCCAGTAGCCTTACCGGGACAGGGTTTTTCTCCTTC.

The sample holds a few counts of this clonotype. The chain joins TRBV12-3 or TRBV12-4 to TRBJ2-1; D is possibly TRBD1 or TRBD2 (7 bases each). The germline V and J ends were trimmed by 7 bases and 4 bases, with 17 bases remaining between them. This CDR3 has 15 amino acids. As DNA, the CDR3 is TGTGCCAGCACCCAGGGGGGGGCGGGATACAATGAGCAGTTCTTC. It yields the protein CASTQGGAGYNEQFF.

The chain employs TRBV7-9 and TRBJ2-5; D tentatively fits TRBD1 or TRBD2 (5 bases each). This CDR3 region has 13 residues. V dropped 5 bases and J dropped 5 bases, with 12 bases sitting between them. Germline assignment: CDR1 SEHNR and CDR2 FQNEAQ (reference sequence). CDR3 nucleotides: TGTGCCAGCAGCAGTGGGGGATCGGAGACCCAGTACTTC. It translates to CASSSGGSETQYF.

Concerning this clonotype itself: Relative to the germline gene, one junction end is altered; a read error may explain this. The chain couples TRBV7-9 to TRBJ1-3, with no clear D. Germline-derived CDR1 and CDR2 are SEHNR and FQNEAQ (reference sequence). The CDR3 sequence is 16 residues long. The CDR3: CARSSPNVGSGNTIYF. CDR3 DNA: TGTGCCAGAAGCTCCCCTAATGTCGGCTCTGGAAACACCATATATTTT.

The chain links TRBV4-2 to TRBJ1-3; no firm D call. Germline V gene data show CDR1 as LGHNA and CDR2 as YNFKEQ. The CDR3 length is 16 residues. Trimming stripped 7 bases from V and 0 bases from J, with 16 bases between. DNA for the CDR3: TGTGCCAGCAACTCGGGAGGCAGTGGCTCTGGAAACACCATATATTTT. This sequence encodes CASNSGGSGSGNTIYF.

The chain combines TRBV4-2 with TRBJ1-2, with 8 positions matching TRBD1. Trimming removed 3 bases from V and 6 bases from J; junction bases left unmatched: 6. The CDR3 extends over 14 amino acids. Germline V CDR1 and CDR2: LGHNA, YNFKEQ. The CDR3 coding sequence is TGTGCCAGCAGCCAGGACAGGGAACCGGATGGCTACACCTTC. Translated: CASSQDREPDGYTF.

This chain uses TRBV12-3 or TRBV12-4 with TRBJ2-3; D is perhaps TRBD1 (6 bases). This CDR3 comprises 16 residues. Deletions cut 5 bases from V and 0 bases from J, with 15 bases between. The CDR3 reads CASSPPGHWSTDTQYF. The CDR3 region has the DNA TGTGCCAGCAGTCCCCCGGGACATTGGAGCACAGATACGCAGTATTTT.

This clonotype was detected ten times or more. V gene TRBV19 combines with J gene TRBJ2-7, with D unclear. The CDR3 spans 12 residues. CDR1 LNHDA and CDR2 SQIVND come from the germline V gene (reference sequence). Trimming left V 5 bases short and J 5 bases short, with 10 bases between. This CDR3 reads CASSQSAHEQYF. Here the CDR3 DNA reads TGTGCCAGTAGTCAAAGCGCTCACGAGCAGTACTTC.

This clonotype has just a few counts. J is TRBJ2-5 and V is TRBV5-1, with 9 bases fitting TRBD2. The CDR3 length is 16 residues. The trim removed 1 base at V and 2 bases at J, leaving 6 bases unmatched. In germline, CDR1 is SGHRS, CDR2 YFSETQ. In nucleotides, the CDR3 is TGCGCCAGCAGCTTGCTTCTAGCGGGGAGACAAGAGACCCAGTACTTC. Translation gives CASSLLLAGRQETQYF.